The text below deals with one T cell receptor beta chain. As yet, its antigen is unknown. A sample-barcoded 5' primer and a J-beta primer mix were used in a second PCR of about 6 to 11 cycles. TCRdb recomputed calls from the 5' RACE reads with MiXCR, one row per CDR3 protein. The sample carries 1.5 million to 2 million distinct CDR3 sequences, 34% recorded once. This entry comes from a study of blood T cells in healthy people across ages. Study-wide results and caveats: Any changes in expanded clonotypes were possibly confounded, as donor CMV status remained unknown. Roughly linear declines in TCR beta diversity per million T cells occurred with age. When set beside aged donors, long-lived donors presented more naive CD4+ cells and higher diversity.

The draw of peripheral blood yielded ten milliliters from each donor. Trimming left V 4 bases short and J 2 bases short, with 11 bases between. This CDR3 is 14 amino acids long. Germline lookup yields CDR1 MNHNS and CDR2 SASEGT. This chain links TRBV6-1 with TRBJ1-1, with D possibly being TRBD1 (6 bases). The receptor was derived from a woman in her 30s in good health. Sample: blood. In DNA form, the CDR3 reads TGTGCCAGCAGTGTAGGGGGAGACAACACTGAAGCTTTCTTT. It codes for CASSVGGDNTEAFF.